This is a list of T cell receptor beta chains from one sample in a study of shared clonotypes between healthy human individuals. Assay used: immunoSEQ multiplex PCR; TCRdb lists only in-frame clones, some missing. The sample carries approximately 1.5 million clones, under 99% recorded once. The specimen sequenced was naive CD4+ T cells sorted from blood. All receptors derive from a man younger than 45 in good health. Each CDR3 is given with its conserved first and last residue. The D gene is left open where the match is weak. Where a row states a size, it is once, few, many or the class of an expanded clone; other rows omit it.

D: -; J: TRBJ2-7; V: TRBV25-1; size: -; CDR3: CASSDQGLRSSYEQYF; DNA: TGTGCCAGCAGTGACCAGGGACTCCGTAGCTCCTACGAGCAGTACTTC
D: TRBD2; J: TRBJ2-2; V: TRBV28; size: -; CDR3: CASSLTSGSVRNTGELFF; DNA: TGTGCCAGCAGTTTGACTAGCGGGAGTGTAAGAAACACCGGGGAGCTGTTTTTT
D: TRBD1; J: TRBJ1-5; V: TRBV5-1; size: -; CDR3: CASSLTGNNQPQHF; DNA: TGCGCCAGCAGCCTGACAGGGAACAATCAGCCCCAGCATTTT
D: TRBD2; J: TRBJ2-3; V: TRBV5-1; size: -; CDR3: CASSLVASGSTDTQYF; DNA: TGCGCCAGCAGCTTGGTAGCTAGCGGTAGCACAGATACGCAGTATTTT
D: -; J: TRBJ1-1; V: TRBV14; size: -; CDR3: CASSQMDLNTEAFF; DNA: TGTGCCAGCAGCCAGATGGACCTCAACACTGAAGCTTTCTTT
D: -; J: TRBJ2-7; V: TRBV12-1; size: -; CDR3: CASSSGDEREQYF; DNA: TGTGCCAGCAGTTCCGGCGACGAGAGAGAGCAGTACTTC
D: -; J: TRBJ2-7; V: TRBV4-1; size: -; CDR3: CASSQDVPGALLHEQYF; DNA: TGCGCCAGCAGCCAAGACGTCCCAGGGGCGCTCCTACACGAGCAGTACTTC
D: -; J: TRBJ2-1; V: TRBV15; size: -; CDR3: CATSRGDLPGGSNEQFF; DNA: TGTGCCACCAGCAGAGGGGATCTCCCCGGTGGGTCCAATGAGCAGTTCTTC
D: -; J: TRBJ2-3; V: TRBV6-1; size: -; CDR3: CASSEGALYTDTQYF; DNA: TGTGCCAGCAGTGAGGGGGCCCTTTACACAGATACGCAGTATTTT
D: TRBD1; J: TRBJ2-1; V: TRBV30; size: once; CDR3: CAWSQGAEQFF; DNA: TGTGCCTGGAGTCAGGGGGCTGAGCAGTTCTTC
D: TRBD2; J: TRBJ2-3; V: TRBV10-3; size: -; CDR3: CAISRRTSGGTDTQYF; DNA: TGTGCCATCAGTCGAAGGACTAGCGGGGGCACGGATACGCAGTATTTT
D: TRBD2; J: TRBJ2-7; V: TRBV10-1; size: -; CDR3: CASSESAGGPDYEQYF; DNA: TGCGCCAGCAGTGAGTCAGCGGGAGGGCCGGACTACGAGCAGTACTTC
D: TRBD1; J: TRBJ1-4; V: TRBV4-3; size: -; CDR3: CASSQGQGAGKLFF; DNA: TGCGCCAGCAGCCAAGGTCAGGGGGCGGGAAAACTGTTTTTT
D: -; J: TRBJ2-2; V: TRBV9; size: -; CDR3: CASSVLGGDTGELFF; DNA: TGTGCCAGCAGCGTGCTGGGAGGTGACACCGGGGAGCTGTTTTTT